This is a list of T cell receptor beta chains from one sample in a study of T cell repertoires in cytomegalovirus infection. Their antigens remain unidentified. From the reads, TCRdb called clonotypes with MiXCR, one entry per CDR3 protein. The sample yields around 900,000 distinct CDR3 sequences, roughly 31% seen once. Sequenced here: cultured CD8+ T cells from PBMCs, sampled from culture after CMV antigen stimulation. The source of these receptors is a human donor in good health (CMV status not recorded). Some clones in this sample may be carry-over from other donors' samples. CDR3s include the opening cysteine and the closing phenylalanine or tryptophan. A D gene is named only where the DNA matches it firmly. Only some rows state a clone size, as once, few, many or a class for expanded clones.

d_call j_call v_call clone_size cdr3_aa cdr3_nt
- TRBJ2-2 TRBV6-4 few CASSRQLDTGELFF TGTGCCAGCAGCCGACAGTTGGACACCGGGGAGCTGTTTTTT
- TRBJ2-4 TRBV5-4 many CASTPGGGGNIQYF TGTGCCAGCACCCCCGGGGGAGGTGGAAACATTCAGTACTTC
- TRBJ2-1 TRBV20-1 - CSARVEMGQSSGEQFF TGCAGTGCTAGAGTTGAGATGGGCCAAAGTTCGGGTGAGCAGTTCTTC
TRBD2 TRBJ2-5 TRBV2 - CASSEGRAQETQYF TGTGCCAGCAGTGAGGGGAGGGCGCAAGAGACCCAGTACTTC
TRBD2 TRBJ2-1 TRBV2 few CASSVQEAGLKTDEQFF TGTGCCAGTAGTGTCCAGGAAGCGGGGCTAAAAACTGATGAGCAGTTCTTC
TRBD1 TRBJ1-2 TRBV12-3/TRBV12-4 - CASSPWDRPQDGYTF TGTGCCAGCAGTCCCTGGGACAGGCCCCAGGATGGCTACACCTTC
TRBD1 TRBJ1-1 TRBV7-6 few CASSNRGPTEAFF TGTGCCAGCAGCAACAGGGGGCCCACTGAAGCTTTCTTT
TRBD1 TRBJ1-2 TRBV20-1 - CSARDFTGDEGYTF TGCAGTGCTAGAGATTTCACAGGGGATGAGGGCTACACCTTC
TRBD1 TRBJ1-2 TRBV10-3 few CAIGNRGPNYGYTF TGTGCCATCGGTAACAGGGGACCCAACTATGGCTACACCTTC
TRBD1 TRBJ1-2 TRBV7-9 many CASSLRDRGLRGYTF TGTGCCAGCAGCTTACGAGACAGGGGGCTGAGGGGCTACACCTTC
TRBD2 TRBJ2-3 TRBV9 many CASSPSGGSTDTQYF TGTGCCAGCAGTCCTAGCGGGGGGAGCACAGATACGCAGTATTTT
TRBD1 TRBJ2-2 TRBV6-6 - CASRSPGQGPPANTGELFF TGTGCCAGCAGATCACCGGGACAGGGGCCACCCGCGAACACCGGGGAGCTGTTTTTT
- TRBJ2-2 TRBV6-6 once CASSYSIPVNTGELFF TGTGCCAGCAGTTACTCGATTCCCGTGAACACCGGGGAGCTGTTTTTT
- TRBJ2-2 TRBV28 - CASSWYQANTGELFF TGTGCCAGCAGTTGGTACCAGGCGAACACCGGGGAGCTGTTTTTT
TRBD1 TRBJ1-2 TRBV7-3 - CASSPFGQAGVYTF TGTGCCAGCAGCCCTTTCGGACAGGCGGGGGTCTACACCTTC
TRBD1 TRBJ1-1 TRBV19 few CASIDRVGSEAFF TGTGCCAGTATTGACAGGGTGGGTTCTGAAGCTTTCTTT
TRBD1 TRBJ2-1 TRBV7-9 - CASSWDRGVYNEQFF TGTGCCAGCAGCTGGGACAGGGGGGTCTACAATGAGCAGTTCTTC
- TRBJ2-4 TRBV28 few CASRFPGRRENIQYF TGTGCCAGCAGATTCCCAGGGAGGAGGGAAAACATTCAGTACTTC
TRBD2 TRBJ2-1 TRBV7-6 few CASSDPAGGGGEQFF TGTGCCAGCAGCGACCCGGCGGGGGGTGGGGGTGAGCAGTTCTTC
- TRBJ1-1 TRBV19 - CASSTPGGLSGTEAFF TGTGCCAGTAGTACCCCAGGCGGACTTTCAGGGACTGAAGCTTTCTTT
- TRBJ1-2 TRBV7-8 - CASSLLGYYGYTF TGTGCCAGCAGCTTATTAGGTTACTATGGCTACACCTTC
- TRBJ2-1 TRBV5-1 - CASSTRRGVSSYNEQFF TGCGCCAGCAGCACACGTCGAGGGGTTAGCTCCTACAATGAGCAGTTCTTC
TRBD2 TRBJ2-3 TRBV7-8 few CASSLAPAGGNTDTQYF TGTGCCAGCAGCTTAGCGCCAGCGGGGGGAAACACAGATACGCAGTATTTT
- TRBJ1-5 TRBV15 - CATSRDRQGNQPQHF TGTGCCACCAGCAGAGATCGGCAGGGCAATCAGCCCCAGCATTTT
- TRBJ2-5 TRBV7-9 - CASSRRTVHDDFGETQYF TGTGCCAGCAGCAGGCGGACAGTCCATGATGACTTTGGAGAGACCCAGTACTTC
TRBD2 TRBJ2-1 TRBV2 - CASSVSISSGGEQFF TGTGCCAGCAGTGTTTCTATATCTAGCGGGGGCGAGCAGTTCTTC
TRBD1 TRBJ2-2 TRBV9 - CASSVDRGHGELFF TGTGCCAGCAGCGTAGACAGGGGGCACGGGGAGCTGTTTTTT
- TRBJ2-1 TRBV7-8 many CASSLVASMGNEQFF TGTGCCAGCAGCTTAGTTGCTAGCATGGGAAATGAGCAGTTCTTC
TRBD1 TRBJ1-1 TRBV4-1 - CASSQFNIWGTAGTEAFF TGCGCCAGCAGCCAATTCAACATCTGGGGGACAGCCGGCACGGAAGCTTTCTTT
- TRBJ1-1 TRBV15 - CAIKEGGNTEAFF TGTGCCATTAAAGAGGGGGGAAACACTGAAGCTTTCTTT
- TRBJ1-2 TRBV6-2/TRBV6-3 - CASSPTRRPDANYGYTF TGTGCCAGCAGTCCCACGAGGAGACCGGACGCTAACTATGGCTACACCTTC
TRBD1 TRBJ1-1 TRBV7-4 many CASSFFTYRGLTEAFF TGTGCCAGCAGCTTCTTTACTTACAGGGGATTGACTGAAGCTTTCTTT
- TRBJ1-1 TRBV7-9 - CASSLGRMNEAFF TGTGCCAGCAGCTTAGGACGGATGAATGAAGCTTTCTTT
TRBD1 TRBJ2-5 TRBV4-1 few CASSQDWTGGLVGETQYF TGCGCCAGCAGTCAAGATTGGACAGGGGGTCTGGTGGGAGAGACCCAGTACTTC
- TRBJ2-7 TRBV5-1 few CASSVGHLYEQYF TGCGCCAGCAGCGTGGGACATCTCTACGAGCAGTACTTC
TRBD2 TRBJ2-3 TRBV4-2 few CASSLRGTSGGLDTQYF TGTGCCAGCAGCCTACGCGGGACTAGCGGGGGGTTAGATACGCAGTATTTT
- TRBJ2-1 TRBV6-1 many CASSGGGFYNEQFF TGTGCCAGCAGTGGTGGGGGCTTCTACAATGAGCAGTTCTTC
- TRBJ1-2 TRBV5-5 once CASSSDIIRHGYTF TGTGCCAGCAGCTCCGACATAATTCGTCATGGCTACACCTTC
- TRBJ1-2 TRBV12-3/TRBV12-4 few CAILRGTKKYGYTF TGTGCCATATTGAGGGGGACGAAGAAATATGGCTACACCTTC
- TRBJ2-1 TRBV12-5 many CASGFSDYNEQFF TGTGCTAGTGGTTTCTCGGACTACAATGAGCAGTTCTTC
- TRBJ1-1 TRBV2 - CASSPTAWDEAFF TGTGCCAGCAGCCCGACAGCCTGGGATGAAGCTTTCTTT
TRBD2 TRBJ2-3 TRBV6-4 few CASSPRLASSPDTQYF TGTGCCAGCAGTCCTAGACTAGCCTCCTCCCCAGATACGCAGTATTTT
- TRBJ1-5 TRBV27 few CASSPLQGKHQPQHF TGTGCCAGCAGCCCTCTTCAGGGGAAGCATCAGCCCCAGCATTTT
TRBD1 TRBJ1-6 TRBV4-1 few CASSRNRDRNSPLHF TGCGCCAGCAGCCGCAACCGGGACAGGAATTCACCCCTCCACTTT
- TRBJ1-6 TRBV5-4 - CASSPTGGHNSPLHF TGTGCCAGCAGCCCGACCGGGGGCCATAATTCACCCCTCCACTTT
TRBD2 TRBJ2-3 TRBV7-9 - CASSSGLAGEHTDTQYF TGTGCCAGCAGCTCGGGACTAGCGGGGGAACACACAGATACGCAGTATTTT
- TRBJ1-1 TRBV7-8 many CASSMGRRAFEAFF TGTGCCAGCAGCATGGGTCGAAGGGCTTTTGAAGCTTTCTTT
- TRBJ1-2 TRBV7-2 few CASSLRLRYRDYGYTF TGTGCCAGCAGTCTTAGGCTCCGGTACAGGGACTATGGCTACACCTTC
- TRBJ1-1 TRBV7-2 many CASSLGGRWGTEAFF TGTGCCAGCAGCTTAGGGGGGCGGTGGGGGACTGAAGCTTTCTTT
- TRBJ2-3 TRBV29-1 - CSGLGDTQYF TGCAGCGGACTGGGAGATACGCAGTATTTT
TRBD1 TRBJ2-7 TRBV20-1 - CSALGDGTDNYEQYF TGCAGTGCCTTAGGAGACGGGACAGACAACTACGAGCAGTACTTC
TRBD1 TRBJ2-2 TRBV29-1 - CSVELLQGENTGELFF TGCAGCGTTGAATTGTTACAGGGGGAGAACACCGGGGAGCTGTTTTTT
- TRBJ2-5 TRBV7-9 - CASSHGRGKGQETQYF TGTGCCAGCAGCCACGGGCGGGGAAAGGGCCAAGAGACCCAGTACTTC